A single sample gave rise to the 2 T cell receptor beta chains below, sequenced in a study of blood T cell repertoires in COVID-19 (dated by TCRdb to between 2020 and 2021). The receptor library was made with the immunoSEQ multiplex PCR assay. TCRdb took over this immuneACCESS table, retaining in-frame rearrangements with V and J assigned. Such tables are incomplete; in checked studies, under half of the missing clones stem from an unresolved V gene, and the remainder is unexplained. The table for this sample lists about 150,000 clones; 84% of them were counted only once. Clones ranked in the top ten supply approximately 5% of the sample. The sequenced sample consisted of peripheral blood. These TCRs come from a human donor in a cohort sampled during active COVID-19.

This chain connects TRBV28 to TRBJ1-6; 9 nucleotides align to TRBD1. Germline V gives CDR1 MDHEN, CDR2 SYDVKM. CDR3 size: 20 residues. The V gene end was trimmed by 3 bases and the J gene end by 2 bases; junction bases not matched to a gene: 14. The chain's CDR3 is CASSFLRDRVGGTYNSPLHF. In DNA, the CDR3 is TGTGCCAGCAGTTTTCTCCGGGACAGGGTTGGAGGTACCTATAATTCACCCCTCCACTTT.

The CDR3 nucleotides are TGTGCCAGCAGTAAAGGGGGCATGAATCAGCCCCAGCATTTT. This translates into CASSKGGMNQPQHF. The chain uses TRBV2 and TRBJ1-5; 7 bases match TRBD1. The CDR3 has 14 amino acids. The V gene end was trimmed by 5 bases and the J gene end by 4 bases; junction bases not matched to a gene: 5. Germline CDR1 reads SNHLY; CDR2 reads FYNNEI.